Following are 11 T cell receptor beta chains from one sample sequenced in a study of cytomegalovirus exposure and HLA in healthy donors. It was with 60 Vbeta and 13 Jbeta primers that the PCR ran. This table comes from immunoSEQ multiplex PCR, and its TCRdb copy is limited to in-frame clones, with some not included. The sample lists 110,000 to 150,000 clones, about two thirds occurring once. The sample comprised PBMCs. These receptors originate from a man aged 60 to 75 in good health and CMV-seronegative.

This chain connects TRBV6-1 to TRBJ1-4, with D hard to call. This CDR3 contains 14 residues. The germline V gene has CDR1 MNHNS and CDR2 SASEGT. Between the trimmed V and J ends, which lost 3 bases and 4 bases, there was a span of 9 bases. DNA for the CDR3: TGTGCCAGCAGTGACGGGGTAGATAATGAAAAACTGTTTTTT. This encodes CASSDGVDNEKLFF.

J is TRBJ1-1 and V is TRBV27, with 7 bases fitting TRBD1. The CDR3 sequence is 13 residues long. With V trimmed by 6 bases and J by 4 bases, 5 bases remained unmatched. Germline assignment: CDR1 MNHEY and CDR2 SMNVEV (reference sequence). In nucleotides, the CDR3 is TGTGCCAGCAGCCCGACAGGGACCACTGAAGCTTTCTTT. Translated, it gives CASSPTGTTEAFF.

The chain links TRBV6-6 to TRBJ1-5; D uncertain. The CDR3 is made up of 14 amino acids. Per the germline V gene, CDR1 is MNHNY and CDR2 is SVGAGI (reference sequence). V shed 2 bases and J shed 4 bases, with 9 bases lying between them. The CDR3 coding sequence is TGTGCCAGCAGTTACGTCAGCGCTAATCAGCCCCAGCATTTT. It is translated as CASSYVSANQPQHF.

J is TRBJ1-5 and V is TRBV12-2; the table calls TRBD1, which could not be checked here. TRBV12-2 constitutes a pseudogene. The CDR3 consists of 15 residues. Here the CDR3 reads CASPQGDGNNQPQHF. DNA of the CDR3: TGTGCAAGTCCCCAGGGGGACGGGAACAATCAGCCCCAGCATTTT.

V gene TRBV28 combines with J gene TRBJ2-7, with 7 bases that match TRBD1. The CDR3 is made up of 15 amino acids. With V trimmed by 5 bases and J by 1 base, 8 bases remained unmatched. Germline V gives CDR1 MDHEN, CDR2 SYDVKM. CDR3 nucleotides: TGTGCCAGCAGTATACCGGGACAGACTTCCTACGAGCAGTACTTC. Its protein product is CASSIPGQTSYEQYF.

This clone was observed a handful of times. This sequence joins TRBV7-6 and TRBJ2-3, with D hard to call. The CDR3 has 13 residues. Germline V lookup: CDR1 SGHVS, CDR2 FNYEAQ. The V end lost 4 bases, the J end lost 2 bases, and 7 bases lay between the germline ends. The CDR3 nucleotides read TGTGCCAGCAGCTCTCTCCTCACAGATACGCAGTATTTT. Protein: CASSSLLTDTQYF.

This clone was seen a handful of times. The V call is TRBV5-6, the J call TRBJ2-5; the D is unclear. The germline V gene has CDR1 SGHDT and CDR2 YYEEEE. This CDR3 is 14 amino acids long. With 5 bases removed from V and 1 base from J, the gap between germline ends came to 12 bases. This CDR3 is CASSPRNLQETQYF. The DNA of the CDR3 is TGTGCCAGCAGTCCCAGAAACCTCCAAGAGACCCAGTACTTC.

J is TRBJ2-5 and V is TRBV7-6; D gene ambiguous. Per germline, CDR1 SGHVS and CDR2 FNYEAQ. The CDR3 is made up of 13 amino acids. The V and J ends lost 1 base and 4 bases respectively, with 7 bases between them. For the CDR3, the DNA is TGTGCCAGCAGCTTAGTGTTCTCAGAGACCCAGTACTTC. It encodes CASSLVFSETQYF.

The chain links TRBV5-1 to TRBJ2-5, with D maybe TRBD1 (6 bases). The CDR3 contains 14 residues. Trimming cost V 0 bases and J 2 bases, with 8 bases left between them. Germline V CDR1 and CDR2: SGHRS, YFSETQ. This chain's CDR3 is CASSLGTVQETQYF. Written as DNA, the CDR3 is TGCGCCAGCAGCTTGGGGACAGTTCAAGAGACCCAGTACTTC. The full variable domain, in which reference TRBV5-1 and TRBJ2-5 provide the parts outside the CDR3, is KAGVTQTPRYLIKTRGQQVTLSCSPISGHRSVSWYQQTPGQGLQFLFEYFSETQRNKGNFPGRFSGRQFSNSRSEMNVSTLELGDSALYLCASSLGTVQETQYFGPGTRLLVL.

The V and J genes are TRBV4-1 and TRBJ2-7; D may be TRBD2 (6 bases). The V gene's germline CDR1 is MGHRA and CDR2 YSYEKL. The V end lost 0 bases, the J end lost 3 bases, and 12 bases lay between the germline ends. This CDR3 spans 15 amino acids. CDR3 sequence: CASSQDRREIYEQYF. CDR3 nucleotide sequence: TGCGCCAGCAGCCAAGATCGGCGGGAAATCTACGAGCAGTACTTC.

This clone has only a few counts. As DNA, the CDR3 is TGTGCCAGCAGTGAAGAGGTCCCAGGGGGCATCTATAATTCACCCCTCCACTTT. Its protein is CASSEEVPGGIYNSPLHF. This chain uses TRBV6-1 with TRBJ1-6; 8 bases line up with TRBD1. Trimming took 1 base from V and 3 from J; bases not matched to a gene: 8. Germline CDR1 MNHNS, CDR2 SASEGT. The CDR3 extends over 18 amino acids.